The TCR beta chain described here comes from a study of CXCR3-negative and CXCR3-positive naive CD8 T cells. In the study overall: The libraries together contributed 120 million to 150 million TRB reads, each supplying about 1.5 +/- 0.3 million. General study points: Diversity was high in both naive subsets and much lower in memory cells.

It was by 5' RACE with UMI labels that the TRB cDNA libraries were prepared. TCRdb reprocessed the 5' RACE reads, keeping one entry per CDR3 protein, no DNA. This table holds tens of thousands of distinct CDR3 sequences. CD45RO-CCR7+CD27+CD95- characterized naive CD8+ T cells. Details on this clonotype: Its antigen is not identified.

This CDR3 has 18 amino acids. Germline CDR1 reads SGDLS; CDR2 reads YYNGEE. The gene calls are TRBV9 and TRBJ2-1; the D gene TCRdb calls, TRBD2, cannot be checked with no DNA. The clonotype originates from a human donor in good health. Some clones in this sample may be carry-over from other donors' samples. What was sequenced was naive CXCR3- CD8+ T cells from blood. Subset: CD45RO-CCR7+CD27+CD95- naive CD8+ T cells lacking CXCR3 (TNR3-). CDR3 sequence reads: CASSVLPPGLADHNEQFF.